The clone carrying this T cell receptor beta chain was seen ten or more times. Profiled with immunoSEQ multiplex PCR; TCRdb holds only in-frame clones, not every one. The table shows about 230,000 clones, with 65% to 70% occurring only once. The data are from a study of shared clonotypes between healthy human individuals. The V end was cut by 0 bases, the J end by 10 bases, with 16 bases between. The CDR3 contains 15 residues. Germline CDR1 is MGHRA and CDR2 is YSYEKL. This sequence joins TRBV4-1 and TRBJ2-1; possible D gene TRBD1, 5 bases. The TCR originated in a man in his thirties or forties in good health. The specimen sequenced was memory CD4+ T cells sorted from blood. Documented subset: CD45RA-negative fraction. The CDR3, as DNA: TGCGCCAGCAGCCAAGAAGAAGGCAGGGCATCCGAGCAGTTCTTC. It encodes CASSQEEGRASEQFF.